These T cell receptor beta chains were read from a single sample in a study of blood T cell repertoires in COVID-19. TCRdb's copy holds only in-frame clones and misses some; the assay was immunoSEQ multiplex PCR. Of around 300,000 clones listed, about nine tenths are singletons. The sample consisted of PBMCs or T cells enriched from blood (not recorded which). These receptors were taken from a woman aged 55-69 years who had recovered from COVID-19. Both conserved end residues are part of each CDR3. The D gene is left open where the match is weak. Clone size is not always given. Where it is, it says once, few, many or a class for expanded clones.

V: TRBV9; size: -; J: TRBJ2-7; D: TRBD2; CDR3: CASSVGVAGGRISYEQYF; DNA: TGTGCCAGCAGCGTAGGGGTAGCGGGGGGTCGAATCTCCTACGAGCAGTACTTC
V: TRBV14; size: -; J: TRBJ2-7; D: -; CDR3: CASSQDRSGVWYEQYF; DNA: TGTGCCAGCAGCCAAGATCGGTCAGGGGTTTGGTACGAGCAGTACTTC
V: TRBV5-1; size: -; J: TRBJ2-1; D: TRBD2; CDR3: CASSRTSGRTNEQFF; DNA: TGCGCCAGCAGCCGGACTAGCGGGAGAACGAATGAGCAGTTCTTC
V: TRBV10-2; size: -; J: TRBJ2-7; D: TRBD2; CDR3: CASSVGLAGVTYEQYF; DNA: TGCGCCAGCAGTGTTGGACTAGCGGGGGTTACCTACGAGCAGTACTTC
V: TRBV7-2; size: -; J: TRBJ1-2; D: -; CDR3: CASSLDGFREPFSNYGYTF; DNA: TGTGCCAGCAGCTTAGATGGCTTTAGGGAGCCCTTTTCTAACTATGGCTACACCTTC
V: TRBV24-1; size: once; J: TRBJ1-5; D: TRBD1; CDR3: CATSFTPGQGHYSNQPQHF; DNA: TGTGCCACCAGTTTTACTCCGGGACAGGGGCATTATAGCAATCAGCCCCAGCATTTT
V: TRBV6-1; size: -; J: TRBJ2-5; D: TRBD2; CDR3: CASRERTSGRGSQETQYF; DNA: TGTGCCAGCAGAGAACGGACTAGCGGGAGAGGGTCACAAGAGACCCAGTACTTC
V: TRBV3-1/TRBV3-2; size: once; J: TRBJ1-2; D: TRBD1; CDR3: CASSQAAGTGIYYGYTF; DNA: TGTGCCAGCAGCCAGGCCGCCGGGACAGGGATATACTATGGCTACACCTTC
V: TRBV29-1; size: -; J: TRBJ1-2; D: -; CDR3: CSVVSGFNYGYTF; DNA: TGCAGCGTTGTGTCAGGATTTAACTATGGCTACACCTTC
V: TRBV10-1; size: -; J: TRBJ2-2; D: -; CDR3: CASRDTRSNTGELFF; DNA: TGCGCCAGCAGGGATACGCGGTCTAACACCGGGGAGCTGTTTTTT
V: TRBV7-2; size: -; J: TRBJ1-6; D: -; CDR3: CASSLVRGANSPLHF; DNA: TGTGCCAGCAGCTTAGTCAGGGGAGCTAATTCACCCCTCCACTTT
V: TRBV7-2; size: -; J: TRBJ1-5; D: -; CDR3: CASSLARRGSQPQHF; DNA: TGTGCCAGCAGCTTAGCCCGCAGGGGAAGCCAGCCCCAGCATTTT
V: TRBV30; size: -; J: TRBJ2-1; D: -; CDR3: CAWSGGFDEQFF; DNA: TGTGCCTGGAGTGGAGGGTTCGATGAGCAGTTCTTC
V: TRBV10-3; size: once; J: TRBJ2-7; D: TRBD1; CDR3: CAIRPGQGKGEQYF; DNA: TGTGCCATCAGACCGGGACAGGGGAAGGGCGAGCAGTACTTC
V: TRBV28; size: -; J: TRBJ1-5; D: -; CDR3: CASSGGGGNQPQHF; DNA: TGTGCCAGCAGTGGAGGGGGGGGCAATCAGCCCCAGCATTTT
V: TRBV20-1; size: -; J: TRBJ2-7; D: -; CDR3: CSASPEERSYEQYF; DNA: TGCAGTGCTAGTCCGGAAGAGCGCTCCTACGAGCAGTACTTC
V: TRBV19; size: -; J: TRBJ2-1; D: -; CDR3: CASSISSGYNEQFF; DNA: TGTGCCAGTAGTATATCATCCGGTTACAATGAGCAGTTCTTC
V: TRBV6-5; size: -; J: TRBJ1-3; D: -; CDR3: CAGRGPGNTIYF; DNA: TGTGCCGGGAGAGGGCCCGGAAACACCATATATTTT
V: TRBV6-6; size: -; J: TRBJ2-7; D: -; CDR3: CASSYSQEGQQYF; DNA: TGTGCCAGCAGTTACTCACAGGAGGGCCAGCAGTACTTC
V: TRBV5-6; size: -; J: TRBJ1-5; D: TRBD1; CDR3: CASSGDRGLGNQPQHF; DNA: TGTGCCAGCAGCGGGGACAGGGGACTCGGCAATCAGCCCCAGCATTTT
V: TRBV4-1; size: -; J: TRBJ2-7; D: TRBD2; CDR3: CASSQSYPGGVSYEQYF; DNA: TGCGCCAGCAGCCAAAGTTACCCGGGAGGGGTATCCTACGAGCAGTACTTC
V: TRBV4-1; size: -; J: TRBJ2-3; D: -; CDR3: CASSQGLRMDTQYF; DNA: TGCGCCAGCAGCCAAGGTCTGAGGATGGATACGCAGTATTTT
V: TRBV12-5; size: -; J: TRBJ2-3; D: TRBD2; CDR3: CASGLVPGWEGRGPTDTQYF; DNA: TGTGCTAGTGGTTTGGTACCTGGTTGGGAGGGAAGGGGACCCACAGATACGCAGTATTTT
V: TRBV18; size: -; J: TRBJ2-3; D: TRBD1; CDR3: CASSPGTASDTQYF; DNA: TGTGCCAGCTCACCCGGGACAGCATCGGATACGCAGTATTTT
V: TRBV5-1; size: -; J: TRBJ2-1; D: -; CDR3: CASSLAGGNNEQFF; DNA: TGCGCCAGCAGCTTGGCCGGAGGTAACAATGAGCAGTTCTTC
V: TRBV29-1; size: -; J: TRBJ2-1; D: -; CDR3: CSAERSYNEQFF; DNA: TGCAGCGCCGAGAGGTCCTACAATGAGCAGTTCTTC
V: TRBV5-1; size: -; J: TRBJ1-1; D: TRBD1; CDR3: CASSLRRGLYTEAFF; DNA: TGCGCCAGCAGCTTGAGGAGGGGGCTGTACACTGAAGCTTTCTTT
V: TRBV5-1; size: -; J: TRBJ1-2; D: TRBD1; CDR3: CASSFLDRLYGYTF; DNA: TGCGCCAGCAGCTTCCTGGACAGGTTGTATGGCTACACCTTC
V: TRBV19; size: -; J: TRBJ1-2; D: -; CDR3: CASSIHHLRQEYGYTF; DNA: TGTGCCAGTAGTATCCACCACCTACGACAGGAGTATGGCTACACCTTC
V: TRBV10-3; size: -; J: TRBJ2-1; D: TRBD2; CDR3: CALAGGPYNEQFF; DNA: TGTGCTCTAGCGGGGGGGCCCTACAATGAGCAGTTCTTC
V: TRBV3-1/TRBV3-2; size: -; J: TRBJ2-1; D: TRBD2; CDR3: CASSQTRRESNFF; DNA: TGTGCCAGCAGCCAAACTCGGCGGGAGTCGAACTTCTTC
V: TRBV28; size: -; J: TRBJ1-4; D: -; CDR3: CASSLAPADEKLFF; DNA: TGTGCCAGCAGTTTAGCTCCGGCGGATGAAAAACTGTTTTTT
V: TRBV12-3/TRBV12-4; size: few; J: TRBJ1-1; D: -; CDR3: CASSLTANTEAFF; DNA: TGTGCCAGCAGTTTAACTGCGAACACTGAAGCTTTCTTT
V: TRBV7-9; size: -; J: TRBJ2-5; D: TRBD2; CDR3: CASSPGGGGYETQYF; DNA: TGTGCCAGCAGCCCCGGTGGGGGGGGATACGAGACCCAGTACTTC
V: TRBV4-1; size: -; J: TRBJ2-3; D: TRBD2; CDR3: CASSQDSGRDTDTQYF; DNA: TGCGCCAGCAGCCAAGATAGCGGGAGGGACACAGATACGCAGTATTTT
V: TRBV3-1/TRBV3-2; size: many; J: TRBJ1-6; D: TRBD1; CDR3: CASSTGQGNSPLHF; DNA: TGTGCCAGCAGCACTGGACAGGGGAATTCACCCCTCCACTTT
V: TRBV19; size: -; J: TRBJ2-3; D: TRBD2; CDR3: CASSVGLAGADTQYF; DNA: TGTGCCAGTAGTGTCGGGCTAGCGGGGGCAGATACGCAGTATTTT
V: TRBV28; size: once; J: TRBJ2-7; D: TRBD1; CDR3: CASSPPDRGYEQYF; DNA: TGTGCCAGCAGTCCGCCTGACAGGGGCTACGAGCAGTACTTC
V: TRBV12-5; size: -; J: TRBJ2-5; D: -; CDR3: CASGLSLETQYF; DNA: TGTGCTAGTGGTTTGTCCCTAGAGACCCAGTACTTC
V: TRBV5-1; size: -; J: TRBJ2-3; D: -; CDR3: CATSSSPGTDTQYF; DNA: TGCGCCACCTCATCATCCCCCGGGACAGATACGCAGTATTTT
V: TRBV5-3; size: -; J: TRBJ1-2; D: -; CDR3: CARKGLGGYTF; DNA: TGTGCCAGAAAGGGGTTAGGCGGCTACACCTTC
V: TRBV28; size: -; J: TRBJ1-6; D: -; CDR3: CASSFTQGNSPLHF; DNA: TGTGCCAGCAGTTTCACGCAGGGAAATTCACCCCTCCACTTT
V: TRBV3-1/TRBV3-2; size: once; J: TRBJ2-1; D: TRBD2; CDR3: CASSRLKRGVNNEQFF; DNA: TGTGCCAGCAGCCGCTTAAAGCGGGGGGTAAACAATGAGCAGTTCTTC
V: TRBV9; size: -; J: TRBJ1-5; D: TRBD1; CDR3: CASSTGQGAGQPQHF; DNA: TGTGCCAGCAGCACCGGACAGGGGGCTGGTCAGCCCCAGCATTTT
V: TRBV3-1/TRBV3-2; size: -; J: TRBJ1-1; D: -; CDR3: CASSQPGTEAFF; DNA: TGTGCCAGCAGCCAACCGGGGACTGAAGCTTTCTTT
V: TRBV5-6; size: -; J: TRBJ1-1; D: -; CDR3: CASSFQFRAAFF; DNA: TGTGCCAGCAGCTTTCAATTCAGGGCAGCTTTCTTT
V: TRBV7-8; size: -; J: TRBJ2-5; D: TRBD2; CDR3: CASRGLAGTQETQYF; DNA: TGTGCCAGCCGGGGACTAGCGGGAACCCAAGAGACCCAGTACTTC
V: TRBV4-1; size: -; J: TRBJ2-3; D: -; CDR3: CASSPSLQADTQYF; DNA: TGCGCCAGCAGCCCTTCACTTCAGGCGGATACGCAGTATTTT
V: TRBV5-1; size: -; J: TRBJ2-3; D: TRBD1; CDR3: CASRPGQNTDTQYF; DNA: TGCGCCAGCAGACCGGGACAGAACACAGATACGCAGTATTTT
V: TRBV28; size: -; J: TRBJ2-7; D: -; CDR3: CASSPPDAYEQYF; DNA: TGTGCCAGCAGTCCCCCAGATGCTTACGAGCAGTACTTC
V: TRBV9; size: -; J: TRBJ1-4; D: -; CDR3: CASSVDGSTNEKLFF; DNA: TGTGCCAGCAGCGTGGACGGGAGCACTAATGAAAAACTGTTTTTT
V: TRBV9; size: once; J: TRBJ2-7; D: TRBD1; CDR3: CASSVGNRGPYEQYF; DNA: TGTGCCAGCAGCGTAGGGAACAGGGGGCCTTACGAGCAGTACTTC
V: TRBV19; size: -; J: TRBJ1-6; D: -; CDR3: CASRYRLSYNSPLHF; DNA: TGTGCCAGTAGGTACAGGTTGTCCTATAATTCACCCCTCCACTTT
V: TRBV7-3; size: -; J: TRBJ1-1; D: -; CDR3: CASSLNFGGHTEAFF; DNA: TGTGCCAGCAGCTTAAATTTCGGTGGGCACACTGAAGCTTTCTTT
V: TRBV18; size: -; J: TRBJ2-1; D: TRBD1; CDR3: CASEDRDDEQFF; DNA: TGTGCCAGCGAGGACAGGGACGATGAGCAGTTCTTC